These 25 T cell receptor beta chains originate from one sample sequenced in a study of T cell repertoires in cytomegalovirus infection. Via MiXCR, TCRdb re-called the reads, giving one row per CDR3 protein. The data contain 200,000 to 250,000 distinct CDR3 sequences, around 40% of them singletons. Their antigens are not known. The source was CD8+ T cells from cultured PBMCs, collected from culture after CMV antigen stimulation. These receptors were obtained from a human donor in good health (CMV status not recorded). Some clones in this sample may be carry-over from other donors' samples.

The rearrangement uses TRBV9 and TRBJ2-7, with D perhaps TRBD1 (6 bases). Germline V gene lookup returns CDR1 SGDLS and CDR2 YYNGEE. CDR3 length: 15 residues. Trimming stripped 0 bases from V and 5 bases from J, with 15 bases between. CDR3 in DNA: TGTGCCAGCAGCGTAGCAGGCAGGGGAAAGAACGAGCAGTACTTC. Its protein is CASSVAGRGKNEQYF.

The chain employs TRBV7-6 and TRBJ2-1, with 9 bases that match TRBD1. Trimming at V came to 5 bases and at J to 9 bases, leaving 11 bases not matched to a gene. Germline CDR1 SGHVS, CDR2 FNYEAQ. The CDR3 loop spans 15 amino acids. The CDR3 reads CASSARDRALGEQFF. CDR3 nucleotide sequence: TGTGCCAGCAGCGCCCGGGACAGGGCTTTGGGTGAGCAGTTCTTC.

The CDR3 bases are TGTGCCCCGGGAATGGGAGCTGGAAACACCATATATTTT. Its protein product is CAPGMGAGNTIYF. J is TRBJ1-3 and V is TRBV7-9, with D unresolved. Germline V CDR1 and CDR2: SEHNR, FQNEAQ (reference sequence). The CDR3 covers 13 residues. The V end lost 11 bases, the J end lost 2 bases, and 13 bases lay between the germline ends.

This clonotype was counted a few times. This chain uses TRBV27 with TRBJ2-3; TRBD1 matches at 8 bases. The V gene end was trimmed by 6 bases and the J gene end by 3 bases; junction bases not matched to a gene: 14. Looked up from germline, CDR1 is MNHEY and CDR2 is SMNVEV (reference sequence). The CDR3 covers 17 residues. CDR3 sequence reads: CASSTHRDRRSTDTQYF. CDR3 nucleotides: TGTGCCAGCAGCACTCACCGGGACAGGAGGAGTACAGATACGCAGTATTTT.

The gene calls are TRBV10-3 and TRBJ2-3; the match to TRBD2 covers 9 bases. CDR3 length equals 17 residues. CDR1 and CDR2 (germline): ENHRY, SYGVKD. With 3 bases clipped from V and 4 bases from J, the junction kept 11 bases outside the gene matches. CDR3 nucleotides: TGTGCCATCAGTGAAAGGTCGAGCGGGGGGACCCCAGATACGCAGTATTTT. It encodes CAISERSSGGTPDTQYF.

This clonotype has only a few counts. This chain joins TRBV19 and TRBJ1-6, with D unclear. The CDR3 has 15 residues. V shed 3 bases and J shed 3 bases, with 9 bases lying between them. The germline V gene encodes CDR1 LNHDA and CDR2 SQIVND (reference sequence). In DNA form, the CDR3 reads TGTGCCAGTAGTATGGGAGATTACTATAATTCACCCCTCCACTTT. Its translation: CASSMGDYYNSPLHF.

The chain is built from TRBV27 and TRBJ2-1, with 10 bases lining up with TRBD1. Trimming cost V 5 bases and J 4 bases; bases outside gene matches: 8. This CDR3 has 16 residues. In germline, CDR1 is MNHEY, CDR2 SMNVEV (reference sequence). The CDR3 region has the DNA TGTGCCAGCAGTCCCTTCGGGACAGGGGCTTACAATGAGCAGTTCTTC. Amino acids: CASSPFGTGAYNEQFF.

This clonotype occurred a few times. This chain uses TRBV7-9 with TRBJ2-2; the match to TRBD2 covers 11 bases. Germline lookup yields CDR1 SEHNR and CDR2 FQNEAQ (reference sequence). The trim removed 6 bases at V and 4 bases at J, leaving 4 bases unmatched. The CDR3 consists of 15 residues. CDR3 in amino acids: CASSGTSGTTGELFF. In nucleotides, the CDR3 is TGTGCCAGCAGTGGGACTAGCGGTACCACCGGGGAGCTGTTTTTT.

A few counts support this clonotype. The V gene is TRBV20-1, the J gene TRBJ2-7, with a possible D match to TRBD1 (6 bases). From germline, CDR1 is DFQATT and CDR2 SNEGSKA (reference sequence). Trimming stripped 3 bases from V and 5 bases from J, with 20 bases between. This CDR3 has 15 amino acids. DNA of the CDR3: TGCAGTGCTAGCCTTAATCAGGGGTCGGGGAACGAGCAGTACTTC. It is translated as CSASLNQGSGNEQYF.

A few counts support this clonotype. DNA of the CDR3: TGTGCCAGCAGCTCTTGGGACTGGGCTAGCACCTTACCCTCTGGGGCCAACGTCCTGACTTTC. It specifies CASSSWDWASTLPSGANVLTF. This chain joins TRBV5-4 and TRBJ2-6; D is perhaps TRBD2 (6 bases). This CDR3 has 21 amino acids. Deletions cut 3 bases from V and 0 bases from J, with 25 bases between. Germline CDR1 reads SGHNT; CDR2 reads YYREEE (reference sequence). The whole variable domain, remainder taken from reference TRBV5-4 and TRBJ2-6, is ETGVTQSPTHLIKTRGQQVTLRCSSQSGHNTVSWYQQALGQGPQFIFQYYREEENGRGNFPPRFSGLQFPNYSSELNVNALELDDSALYLCASSSWDWASTLPSGANVLTFGAGSRLTVL.

In this sample, this clonotype turned up a few times. The chain employs TRBV7-8 and TRBJ2-7; a weak D match, TRBD2 (5 bases). The CDR3 sequence is 13 residues long. V was pared by 5 bases and J by 6 bases, with 14 bases between. The V gene's germline CDR1 is SGHVS and CDR2 FQNEAQ. CDR3 region: CASSPEAAVEQYF. The CDR3 nucleotides are TGTGCCAGCAGCCCGGAGGCGGCAGTCGAGCAGTACTTC.

The chain has TRBV20-1 and TRBJ2-2; 7 nucleotides align to TRBD2. The CDR3 runs 15 residues. From germline, CDR1 is DFQATT and CDR2 SNEGSKA (reference sequence). J gave up 6 bases and V 0 bases, and 7 bases lay outside the gene matches. CDR3 in amino acids: CSARDPLLAAGELFF. CDR3 bases: TGCAGTGCTAGAGATCCCCTGCTAGCGGCCGGGGAGCTGTTTTTT.

The V and J genes are TRBV12-3 or TRBV12-4 and TRBJ1-5, with D maybe TRBD1 (5 bases). Trimming cost V 1 base and J 0 bases, with 13 bases left between them. The CDR3 extends over 17 amino acids. CDR3 sequence reads: CASSLGGALYSNQPQHF. The CDR3, as DNA: TGTGCCAGCAGTTTAGGAGGGGCGTTGTATAGCAATCAGCCCCAGCATTTT.

At least ten counts were recorded for this clonotype. V gene TRBV7-8 combines with J gene TRBJ2-3; tentative D call: TRBD1 (6 bases). CDR1 SGHVS and CDR2 FQNEAQ come from the germline V gene. The ends were cut back, 4 bases at V and 0 bases at J, with 20 bases in the middle. This CDR3 comprises 18 residues. CDR3 loop: CASSSGVTGVTSTDTQYF. The CDR3 DNA follows: TGTGCCAGCAGCTCAGGGGTAACAGGCGTAACTAGCACAGATACGCAGTATTTT.

A few counts support this clonotype. The chain couples TRBV7-9 to TRBJ1-1, with D possibly being TRBD1 (5 bases). The V end was cut by 5 bases, the J end by 5 bases, with 18 bases between. Germline assignment: CDR1 SEHNR and CDR2 FQNEAQ (reference sequence). This CDR3 region has 15 residues. In nucleotides, the CDR3 is TGTGCCAGCAGCCTCCTGGGGGGGTCGGGTACTGAAGCTTTCTTT. This codes for CASSLLGGSGTEAFF.

V gene TRBV13 combines with J gene TRBJ2-7; D ambiguous. Trimming shortened V by 4 bases and J by 1 base, and 11 bases separated the two germline ends. CDR1 and CDR2 from the germline V gene are PRHDT and FYEKMQ (reference sequence). This CDR3 contains 14 residues. The CDR3 protein is CASSSRTDSYEQYF. DNA of the CDR3: TGTGCCAGCAGCTCAAGGACGGATTCCTACGAGCAGTACTTC.

The chain is built from TRBV15 and TRBJ1-5; D is ambiguous. The germline CDR1 and CDR2 sequences are LNHNV and YYDKDF (reference sequence). V dropped 0 bases and J dropped 7 bases, with 7 bases sitting between them. This CDR3 is 13 amino acids long. CDR3 in amino acids: CATSRDRSQPQHF. The CDR3 region has the DNA TGTGCCACCAGCAGAGATAGGTCCCAGCCCCAGCATTTT.

This chain links TRBV29-1 with TRBJ2-3; no clear D. The CDR3 has 14 amino acids. Looked up from germline, CDR1 is SQVTM and CDR2 is ANQGSEA. Trimming shortened V by 1 base and J by 0 bases, and 8 bases separated the two germline ends. The CDR3 region is CSVEGRSSTDTQYF. CDR3 coding DNA: TGCAGCGTTGAAGGCCGCAGTAGCACAGATACGCAGTATTTT.

This clonotype was seen a few times. The chain uses TRBV4-1 and TRBJ2-7; 11 bases line up with TRBD1. Germline CDR1 reads MGHRA; CDR2 reads YSYEKL. The CDR3 length is 16 residues. Unmatched junction bases numbered 8, after V lost 4 bases and J lost 3 bases. The CDR3 loop reads CASSLAGTGGFYEQYF. The CDR3 DNA reads as TGCGCCAGCAGCCTGGCCGGGACAGGGGGATTCTACGAGCAGTACTTC.

The J gene is TRBJ2-2, the V gene TRBV30; 7 bases agree with TRBD2. Trimming removed 1 base from V and 7 bases from J; junction bases left unmatched: 6. This CDR3 spans 14 amino acids. Germline V gene sequence: CDR1 GTSNPN, CDR2 SVGIG (reference sequence). CDR3 sequence reads: CAWSAGGLLGELFF. CDR3 bases: TGTGCCTGGAGTGCGGGAGGATTACTCGGGGAGCTGTTTTTT.

Details on this clonotype: Relative to the germline gene, one junction end is altered; a read error may explain this. The chain uses TRBV7-6 and TRBJ2-1; possible D gene TRBD2, 6 bases. The CDR3 totals 17 residues. The germline CDR1 and CDR2 sequences are SGHVS and FNYEAQ. CDR3 region: CSSSGLAGRSSYNEQFF. CDR3 DNA sequence: TGTTCCAGCAGCGGACTGGCGGGGAGAAGCTCCTACAATGAGCAGTTCTTC.

This sequence joins TRBV7-9 and TRBJ1-5; the match to TRBD1 covers 9 bases. CDR3 length: 14 residues. V was clipped by 6 bases and J by 7 bases; unmatched bases: 7. Germline CDR1 is SEHNR and CDR2 is FQNEAQ (reference sequence). DNA of the CDR3: TGTGCCAGCAGTTTCGACAGGGGGGGACAGCCCCAGCATTTT. Protein sequence: CASSFDRGGQPQHF.

The chain joins TRBV7-8 to TRBJ2-7; either TRBD1 or TRBD2 may fit D (5 bases each). The CDR3 is made up of 15 amino acids. The V and J ends lost 2 bases and 3 bases respectively, with 14 bases between them. Germline CDR1 is SGHVS and CDR2 is FQNEAQ. Here the CDR3 DNA reads TGTGCCAGCAGCTTACCATGGGGGTTTAACTACGAGCAGTACTTC. Translating gives CASSLPWGFNYEQYF.

This clonotype came up a few times. The chain recombines TRBV10-2 with TRBJ2-1; 13 bases are a match to TRBD2. Unmatched junction bases numbered 3, after V lost 2 bases and J lost 14 bases. CDR1 and CDR2 from the germline V gene are WSHSY and SAAADI. This CDR3 has 13 amino acids. The CDR3 DNA is TGCGCCAGCAGTGAGACTAGCGGGAGGGACGAGTTCTTC. Residues: CASSETSGRDEFF.

The chain has TRBV7-2 and TRBJ1-5; 8 bases match TRBD1. J was trimmed by 2 bases and V by 5 bases; bases with no gene match: 5. The CDR3 consists of 15 residues. The germline V gene has CDR1 SGHTA and CDR2 FQGNSA. In nucleotides, the CDR3 is TGTGCCAGCAGCCCCCCGGGACAGGGCAATCAGCCCCAGCATTTT. It is translated as CASSPPGQGNQPQHF. The full variable domain, with the rest looked up from reference TRBV7-2 and TRBJ1-5, is GAGVSQSPSNKVTEKGKDVELRCDPISGHTALYWYRQSLGQGLEFLIYFQGNSAPDKSGLPSDRFSAERTGGSVSTLTIQRTQQEDSAVYLCASSPPGQGNQPQHFGDGTRLSIL.